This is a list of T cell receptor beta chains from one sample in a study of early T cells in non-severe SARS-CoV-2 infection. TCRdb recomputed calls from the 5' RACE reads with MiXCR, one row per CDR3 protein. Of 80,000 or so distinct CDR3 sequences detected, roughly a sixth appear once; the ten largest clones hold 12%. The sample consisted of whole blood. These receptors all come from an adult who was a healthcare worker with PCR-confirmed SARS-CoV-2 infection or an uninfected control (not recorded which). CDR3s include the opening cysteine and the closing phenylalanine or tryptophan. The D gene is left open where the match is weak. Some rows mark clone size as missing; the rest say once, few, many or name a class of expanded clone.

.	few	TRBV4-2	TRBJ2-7	TGTGCCAGCAGCCAACGGGACGGGGACTACGAGCAGTACTTC	CASSQRDGDYEQYF
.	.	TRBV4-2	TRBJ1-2	TGTGCCAGCAGCCAAGATCGAGGGCGGCGGGATGGCTACACCTTC	CASSQDRGRRDGYTF
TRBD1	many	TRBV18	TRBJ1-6	TGTGCCAGCTCGCTCCAGGGGGCGCGGAGTTCACCCCTCCACTTT	CASSLQGARSSPLHF
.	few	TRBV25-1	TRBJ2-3	TGTGCCAGCAGTCAACTAGGAAACACAGATACGCAGTATTTT	CASSQLGNTDTQYF
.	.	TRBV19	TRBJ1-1	TGTGCCAGCCAGAACAGGGAAGAAGCTTTCTTT	CASQNREEAFF
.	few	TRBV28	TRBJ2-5	TGTGCCAGCAGTTTAGGGAGGCAATTTTCTCAAGAGACCCAGTACTTC	CASSLGRQFSQETQYF
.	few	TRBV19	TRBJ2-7	TGTGCCAGTAGTATAGATCGGGGGTCCTACGAGCAGTACTTC	CASSIDRGSYEQYF
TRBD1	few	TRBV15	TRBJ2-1	TGTGCCACCAGTACAACCCCCGGGACAGGGGGCGCTGAGCAGTTCTTC	CATSTTPGTGGAEQFF
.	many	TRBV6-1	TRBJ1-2	TGTGCCAGCAGTGAAGCGGGGAACAGGAAATACACCTTC	CASSEAGNRKYTF
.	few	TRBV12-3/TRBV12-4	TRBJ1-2	TGTGCCAGCAGTTTGCCAGGGAACTATGGCTACACCTTC	CASSLPGNYGYTF
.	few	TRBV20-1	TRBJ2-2	TGCAGTGCTAGAGATGGCCTAACTAACACCGGGGAGCTGTTTTTT	CSARDGLTNTGELFF
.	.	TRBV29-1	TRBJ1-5	TGCAGCGTTGGGAGGGGGGGCAATCAGCCCCAGCATTTT	CSVGRGGNQPQHF
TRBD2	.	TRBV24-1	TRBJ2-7	TGTGCCACCAGTGATCGGACTAGCGGGTCATACGAGCAGCACTTC	CATSDRTSGSYEQHF
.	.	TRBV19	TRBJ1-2	TGTGCCAGGGGGGGTACCTCTAACTATGGCTACACCTTC	CARGGTSNYGYTF
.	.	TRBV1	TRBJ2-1	TGCACCAGCAGCGGTATTAGCGGGAGCAATGAGCAGTTCTTC	CTSSGISGSNEQFF
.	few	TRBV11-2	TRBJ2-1	TGTGCCAGCAGCTTAAGCTACAGCTCCTACAATGAGCAGTTCTTC	CASSLSYSSYNEQFF
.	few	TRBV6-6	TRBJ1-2	TGTGCCAGCAGTTACTCGAAAACCACCGCCACTTCGAATGGCTACACCTTC	CASSYSKTTATSNGYTF
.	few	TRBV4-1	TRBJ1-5	TGCGCCAGCAGCCACCCCGACATAAGCAATCAGCCCCAGCATTTT	CASSHPDISNQPQHF
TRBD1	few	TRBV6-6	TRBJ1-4	TGTGCCAGCAGGCAAACAGGGGTGGATGAAAAACTGTTTTTT	CASRQTGVDEKLFF
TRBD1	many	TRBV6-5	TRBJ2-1	TGTGCCAGCAGTAAGTCCGGGACAGGGGGAAACAATGAGCAGTTCTTC	CASSKSGTGGNNEQFF
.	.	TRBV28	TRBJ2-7	TGTGCCAGCCAACAGGTCTCCTACGAGCAGTACTTC	CASQQVSYEQYF
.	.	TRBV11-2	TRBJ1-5	TGTGCCAGCAGCCGAAACGCGCAGGGTAAAAAGCCCCAGCATTTT	CASSRNAQGKKPQHF
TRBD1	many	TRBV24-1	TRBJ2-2	TGTGCCACCAGTGGGCGAGAGGGGGCCCGAAGCACCGGGGAGCTGTTTTTT	CATSGREGARSTGELFF
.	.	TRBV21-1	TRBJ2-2	TGTGCCAGCAGCCCCAGGGGCGCGGGGACCGGGGAGCTGTTTTTT	CASSPRGAGTGELFF
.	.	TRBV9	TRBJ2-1	TGTGCCAGCAGCCCCAGAAGGCGGGCCGGCGATGAGCAGTTCTTC	CASSPRRRAGDEQFF
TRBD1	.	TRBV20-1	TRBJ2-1	TGCAGTGCTAGGATCAGGGACAGGGGACTGTACAATGAGCAGTTCTTC	CSARIRDRGLYNEQFF
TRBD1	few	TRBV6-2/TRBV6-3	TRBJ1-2	TGTGCCAGCACCAGACAGGGGGCTCTCTATGGCTACACCTTC	CASTRQGALYGYTF
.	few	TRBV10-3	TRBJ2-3	TGTGCCATCAGTGAGGATAGAGCAGATACGCAGTATTTT	CAISEDRADTQYF
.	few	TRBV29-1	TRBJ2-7	TGCAGCGTTGAAGATGTCACGAGCGAGCAGTACTTC	CSVEDVTSEQYF
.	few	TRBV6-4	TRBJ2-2	TGTGCCAGCAGTGACTCGTGGAGCCCCATCGGGGAGCTGTTTTTT	CASSDSWSPIGELFF
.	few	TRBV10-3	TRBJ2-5	TGTGCCATCAGTGAAGGCAGGGATGCAGAGACCCAGTACTTC	CAISEGRDAETQYF
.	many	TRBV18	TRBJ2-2	TGTGCCAGCTCAGACGGGGATCCCGGGGAGCTGTTTTTT	CASSDGDPGELFF